Below, 10 T cell receptor beta chains from the same sample are listed, as sequenced in a study of blood T cell repertoires in COVID-19 (dated by TCRdb to the early 2020s). Libraries were made using the immunoSEQ multiplex PCR assay. TCRdb holds this immuneACCESS table with in-frame rearrangements only. Some clones are missing; in checked studies, unresolved V genes explain under half, and the rest has no known cause. This sample comprises 120,000 or so clones, 70% to 80% of them detected only once. The top ten constitute 20% to 25% of the sample. Sequencing input: peripheral blood. All receptors derive from a human donor in a cohort sampled during active COVID-19.

The V and J genes are TRBV28 and TRBJ1-2, with 9 bases that match TRBD1. The J segment lost 4 bases and the V segment lost 5 bases, leaving 8 bases of the junction unmatched. Germline V gene data show CDR1 as MDHEN and CDR2 as SYDVKM. This CDR3 comprises 15 residues. The CDR3 DNA reads as TGTGCCAGCAGTCCCGGGACAGGGCGCGGCTATGGCTACACCTTC. Translated, it gives CASSPGTGRGYGYTF.

The chain recombines TRBV25-1 with TRBJ2-1, with 10 bases fitting TRBD2. V dropped 4 bases and J dropped 4; count of bases not matched to a gene: 4. Germline V gene data show CDR1 as MGHDK and CDR2 as SYGVNS. The CDR3 is made up of 15 amino acids. As DNA, the CDR3 is TGTGCCAGCAGTGGAGCGGGGGGGATTTACAATGAGCAGTTCTTC. Translating it yields CASSGAGGIYNEQFF.

The V call is TRBV30, the J call TRBJ1-3; TRBD1 agrees at 9 bases. CDR3 length: 16 amino acids. The J segment lost 4 bases and the V segment lost 2 bases, leaving 9 bases of the junction unmatched. The germline CDR1 and CDR2 sequences are GTSNPN and SVGIG (reference sequence). CDR3 region: CAWSPWTGDSGNTIYF. The CDR3 region has the DNA TGTGCCTGGAGTCCCTGGACAGGGGATTCGGGAAACACCATATATTTT.

CDR3 in DNA: TGTGCCAGCAGTAAATTTCGGTCAACTAATGAAAAACTGTTTTTT. Protein: CASSKFRSTNEKLFF. This chain connects TRBV6-5 to TRBJ1-4, with D hard to call. V dropped 5 bases and J dropped 0 bases, with 10 bases sitting between them. The CDR3 totals 15 residues. CDR1 and CDR2 (germline): MNHEY, SVGAGI.

V gene TRBV11-3 combines with J gene TRBJ2-5; 11 bases are shared with TRBD2. In germline, CDR1 is SGHNT, CDR2 YENEEA. V gave up 5 bases and J gave up 2 bases; unmatched junction bases: 13. CDR3 length: 18 amino acids. The CDR3 DNA follows: TGTGCCAGCAGCCCAGGGGGTGCTAGCGGGAGGTTTCAAGAGACCCAGTACTTC. Protein sequence: CASSPGGASGRFQETQYF. Together with reference TRBV11-3 and TRBJ2-5, the CDR3 gives the full variable domain: EAGVVQSPRYKIIEKKQPVAFWCNPISGHNTLYWYLQNLGQGPELLIRYENEEAVDDSQLPKDRFSAERLKGVDSTLKIQPAELGDSAVYLCASSPGGASGRFQETQYFGPGTRLLVL.

This rearrangement joins TRBV3-1 (or the pseudogene TRBV3-2) to TRBJ2-7; 9 bases fit TRBD2. This CDR3 has 20 amino acids. Germline V gives CDR1 LGHDT, CDR2 YNNKEL (reference sequence). V was clipped by 1 base and J by 1 base; unmatched bases: 17. The CDR3 coding sequence is TGTGCCAGCAGCCAAGTGTCGGGCGGGAGGGAAAGCAGTAGATCCTACGAGCAGTACTTC. Its protein is CASSQVSGGRESSRSYEQYF.

The V call is TRBV19, the J call TRBJ1-1, with TRBD1 matching over 10 bases. This CDR3 spans 15 amino acids. V was pared by 5 bases and J by 1 base, with 4 bases of the junction left unmatched. Germline V gene data show CDR1 as LNHDA and CDR2 as SQIVND (reference sequence). CDR3 sequence: CASSDRTGGNTEAFF. The DNA for the CDR3 is TGTGCCAGTAGTGACCGGACAGGGGGGAACACTGAAGCTTTCTTT.

CDR3 DNA: TGTGCCAGCAGTCCAGGGTATAGCTCCTACAATGAGCAGTTCTTC. Translated: CASSPGYSSYNEQFF. This sequence joins TRBV28 and TRBJ2-1; tentatively, D is TRBD1 (5 bases). Germline lookup yields CDR1 MDHEN and CDR2 SYDVKM. V was pared by 5 bases and J by 0 bases, with 11 bases between. This CDR3 comprises 15 residues.

As concerns this clone: A junction end diverges from the germline sequence, so it may reflect a read error. The chain's CDR3 is CASSKNDIGLDSF. CDR3 DNA sequence: TGTGCCAGCAGTAAAAATGACATAGGACTAGATTCCTTC. The genes are TRBV2 and TRBJ2-7; 7 bases line up with TRBD2. The CDR3 consists of 13 residues. The germline gives CDR1 SNHLY, CDR2 FYNNEI.

The rearrangement uses TRBV19 and TRBJ2-2; TRBD2 matches at 10 bases. Germline V gene lookup returns CDR1 LNHDA and CDR2 SQIVND (reference sequence). J gave up 7 bases and V 5 bases, and 7 bases lay outside the gene matches. This CDR3 has 15 residues. CDR3 protein: CASSSSGGADGELFF. The CDR3, as DNA: TGTGCCAGTAGTTCAAGCGGGGGGGCCGACGGGGAGCTGTTTTTT.